What follows are 14 T cell receptor beta chains derived from one specimen sequenced in a study of T cell responses to AZD1222 COVID-19 vaccine. Generated by immunoSEQ multiplex PCR, the TCRdb table keeps only in-frame clones and is missing some. Of about 83,000 clones listed, more than 75% are singletons. Sequencing was performed on peripheral blood, taken on day 0 of AZD1222 vaccination. All receptors come from an adult in good health.

V gene TRBV24-1 combines with J gene TRBJ1-4, with D possibly TRBD1 on 5 matching bases. V was cut by 11 bases and J by 7 bases, with 25 bases left in between. The length of the CDR3 is 16 residues. Germline V CDR1 and CDR2: KGHDR, SFDVKD. CDR3 sequence (DNA): TGTGCCAAATCAGGCATTAGCCTGAGGGGTCTTGAAAAACTGTTTTTT. It encodes CAKSGISLRGLEKLFF.

The chain employs TRBV2 and TRBJ2-2; the D gene is possibly TRBD1 (5 bases). The CDR3 consists of 15 residues. Germline V lookup: CDR1 SNHLY, CDR2 FYNNEI. V was pared by 6 bases and J by 5 bases, with 16 bases between. CDR3: CASRPRGHLTGELFF. The CDR3 bases are TGTGCCAGCAGGCCCCGAGGACACTTGACCGGGGAGCTGTTTTTT.

The chain is built from TRBV6-5 and TRBJ1-4; D unresolved. The CDR3 covers 15 residues. The germline gives CDR1 MNHEY, CDR2 SVGAGI. Trimming took off 6 bases at V and 0 bases at J, with 11 bases between the two ends. The CDR3 protein is CASRAVDATNEKLFF. CDR3 nucleotides: TGTGCCAGCAGGGCAGTGGATGCAACTAATGAAAAACTGTTTTTT.

The chain has TRBV21-1 and TRBJ1-2; the D call in the table, TRBD1, was not verified against the DNA. TRBV21-1 corresponds to a pseudogene. The CDR3 extends over 15 amino acids. The CDR3 DNA reads TGTGCCAGCAGGGCAATGGGGACAGGGCTTGGCGGCTACACCTTC. This encodes CASRAMGTGLGGYTF.

The chain carries TRBV29-1 and TRBJ2-5, with no clear D. The CDR3 loop spans 14 amino acids. Trimming cost V 3 bases and J 3 bases, with 14 bases left between them. Germline-derived CDR1 and CDR2 are SQVTM and ANQGSEA. Here the CDR3 DNA reads TGCAGCGTTGAGCTGGGCCTCCGGAAAGAGACCCAGTACTTC. Translating it yields CSVELGLRKETQYF. Full variable domain (rest looked up from reference TRBV29-1 and TRBJ2-5): SAVISQKPSRDICQRGTSLTIQCQVDSQVTMMFWYRQQPGQSLTLIATANQGSEATYESGFVIDKFPISRPNLTFSTLTVSNMSPEDSSIYLCSVELGLRKETQYFGPGTRLLVL.

The gene calls are TRBV16 and TRBJ1-2, with 7 nucleotides matching TRBD1. This CDR3 has 15 amino acids. The germline gives CDR1 KGHSY, CDR2 FQNENV. V trimming: 2 bases; J trimming: 5 bases; junction bases outside the gene matches: 8. CDR3 bases: TGTGCCAGCAGCCAACAACCTCGGACAGGTTATGGCTACACCTTC. Translation gives CASSQQPRTGYGYTF.

The chain couples TRBV28 to TRBJ2-7; D may be TRBD2 (6 bases). The CDR3 has 12 residues. Germline loops: CDR1 MDHEN, CDR2 SYDVKM. Between the trimmed V and J ends, which lost 6 bases and 6 bases, there was a span of 12 bases. The CDR3 loop reads CASSPGLAEQYF. In DNA, the CDR3 is TGTGCCAGCAGCCCGGGACTGGCCGAGCAGTACTTC.

The genes are TRBV5-4 and TRBJ1-3; 8 nucleotides align to TRBD1. The V gene's germline CDR1 is SGHNT and CDR2 YYREEE (reference sequence). This CDR3 comprises 15 residues. J was trimmed by 0 bases and V by 4 bases; bases with no gene match: 3. CDR3 loop: CASSLDRGSGNTIYF. Here the CDR3 DNA reads TGTGCCAGCAGCCTCGACAGGGGCTCTGGAAACACCATATATTTT.

The chain joins TRBV18 to TRBJ1-4; 9 nucleotides align to TRBD1. J gave up 13 bases and V 1 base, and 10 bases lay outside the gene matches. In germline, CDR1 is KGHSH, CDR2 LQKENI. CDR3 length equals 15 residues. The chain's CDR3 is CASSPQQGALVPLFF. The CDR3 DNA follows: TGTGCCAGCTCACCACAACAGGGGGCGCTTGTCCCACTGTTTTTT.

This clone was detected only a few times. The chain joins TRBV10-3 to TRBJ2-1; D is unresolved. Trimming removed 2 bases at V and 5 bases at J, with 10 bases between. This CDR3 is built from 14 residues. Germline V gene sequence: CDR1 ENHRY, CDR2 SYGVKD. As DNA, the CDR3 is TGTGCCATCAGTGAGCTAGATAGTAACAATGAGCAGTTCTTC. Amino acids: CAISELDSNNEQFF.

The V call is TRBV7-2, the J call TRBJ2-7, with 9 nucleotides matching TRBD1. Germline V gene sequence: CDR1 SGHTA, CDR2 FQGNSA. V lost 9 bases and J lost 4; bases outside the gene matches: 10. This CDR3 comprises 14 residues. This chain's CDR3 is CASGRGTGSYEQYF. CDR3 DNA: TGTGCCAGTGGGCGAGGGACAGGGTCGTACGAGCAGTACTTC.

J is TRBJ1-1 and V is TRBV10-1; unclear D gene. V was trimmed by 4 bases and J by 1 base, leaving 7 bases between them. CDR1 and CDR2 from the germline V gene are WNHNN and SYGVQD (reference sequence). The CDR3 is made up of 13 amino acids. The CDR3 nucleotides are TGCGCCAGCAGTGCACAGACGAACACTGAAGCTTTCTTT. Protein: CASSAQTNTEAFF.

This chain connects TRBV7-9 to TRBJ2-2; tentative D call: TRBD2 (5 bases). This CDR3 has 14 amino acids. Trimming took 5 bases from V and 6 from J, leaving 13 bases between them. CDR1 and CDR2 from the germline V gene are SEHNR and FQNEAQ (reference sequence). CDR3 protein: CASSPTEAPGELFF. The CDR3, as DNA: TGTGCCAGCAGCCCCACGGAGGCTCCCGGGGAGCTGTTTTTT.

J is TRBJ1-6 and V is TRBV27; 8 nucleotides match TRBD1. V trimming: 3 bases; J trimming: 2 bases; junction bases outside the gene matches: 6. Germline V gives CDR1 MNHEY, CDR2 SMNVEV (reference sequence). This CDR3 has 17 amino acids. The CDR3 DNA follows: TGTGCCAGCAGTTTTTCCGCGGACAGGGCCTATAATTCACCCCTCCACTTT. Protein: CASSFSADRAYNSPLHF.